This T cell receptor beta chain was captured in a study of OX40 agonist ivuxolimab in advanced cancers. The repertoire was sequenced with immunoSEQ multiplex PCR; TCRdb's copy has only in-frame clones and lacks some. The sample consists of 55,000 to 65,000 clones, 70% to 90% of them appearing once. This CDR3 contains 12 residues. Trimming stripped 4 bases from V and 8 bases from J, with 14 bases between. CDR1 is SQVTM and CDR2 is ANQGSEA in the germline V gene. The source was CD4+ or CD8+ T cells sorted from blood, collected in a trial of the OX40 agonist ivuxolimab. This rearrangement joins TRBV29-1 to TRBJ1-1; no clear D. This TCR derives from an adult with an advanced solid tumor such as melanoma, head and neck, liver or kidney cancer. DNA of the CDR3: TGCAGCGTTGGATTGGACTGGCGAGAAGCTTTCTTT. Protein sequence: CSVGLDWREAFF. Combining the CDR3 with reference TRBV29-1 and TRBJ1-1 gives the whole variable domain SAVISQKPSRDICQRGTSLTIQCQVDSQVTMMFWYRQQPGQSLTLIATANQGSEATYESGFVIDKFPISRPNLTFSTLTVSNMSPEDSSIYLCSVGLDWREAFFGQGTRLTVV.